This TCR beta chain was observed in a study of Graves' ophthalmopathy and Graves' hyperthyroidism. In this sample, this clonotype turned up many times. Its specificity is unknown. Amplification of the TCR beta CDR3 regions used RNA transcripts (as template). HTBI primers were used in a first-round RT-PCR, which preceded a second-round multiplex PCR. TCRdb reanalysed the multiplex PCR reads using MiXCR and keeps one entry per CDR3 protein. The repertoire includes approximately 640,000 distinct CDR3 sequences, more than 40% of them detected once, and about 3.3% sits in the top ten. The CDR3 is 15 amino acids. Trimming stripped 3 bases from V and 1 base from J, with 11 bases between. Germline CDR1 is KGHDR and CDR2 is SFDVKD. Findings and caveats of the study: Prediction of ophthalmopathy progression reached over 65% sensitivity and about 72% specificity.

The TCR was taken from an adult man with Graves' ophthalmopathy. The genes are TRBV24-1 and TRBJ2-5; D perhaps matches TRBD2 (6 bases). Input material: peripheral blood. The CDR3 nucleotides read TGTGCCACCAGTGATGCGGGACGCCTCCAAGAGACCCAGTACTTC. Translating it yields CATSDAGRLQETQYF.